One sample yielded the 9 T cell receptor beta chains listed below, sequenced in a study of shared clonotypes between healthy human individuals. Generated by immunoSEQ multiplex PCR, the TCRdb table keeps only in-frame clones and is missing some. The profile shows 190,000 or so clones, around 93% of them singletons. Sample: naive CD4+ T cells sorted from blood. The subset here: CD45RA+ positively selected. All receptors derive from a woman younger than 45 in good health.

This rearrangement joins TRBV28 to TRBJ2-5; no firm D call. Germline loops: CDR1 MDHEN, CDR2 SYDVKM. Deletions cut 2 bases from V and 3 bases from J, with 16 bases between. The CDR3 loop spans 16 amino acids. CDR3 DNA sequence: TGTGCCAGCAGTTTACCGGGCAGTCCCCTCAAAGAGACCCAGTACTTC. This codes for CASSLPGSPLKETQYF.

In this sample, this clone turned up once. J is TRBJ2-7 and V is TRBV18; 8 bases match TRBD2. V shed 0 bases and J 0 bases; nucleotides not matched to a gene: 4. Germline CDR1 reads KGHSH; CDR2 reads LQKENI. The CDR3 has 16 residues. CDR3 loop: CASSPPNSGNSYEQYF. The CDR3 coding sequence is TGTGCCAGCTCACCACCGAATAGCGGGAACTCCTACGAGCAGTACTTC.

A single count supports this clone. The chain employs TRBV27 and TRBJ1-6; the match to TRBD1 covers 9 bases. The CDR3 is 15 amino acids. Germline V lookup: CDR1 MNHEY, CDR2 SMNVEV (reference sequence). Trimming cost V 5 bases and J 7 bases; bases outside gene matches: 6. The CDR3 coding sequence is TGTGCCAGCAGTGTGGACAGGGGACGGAATTCACCCCTCCACTTT. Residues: CASSVDRGRNSPLHF.

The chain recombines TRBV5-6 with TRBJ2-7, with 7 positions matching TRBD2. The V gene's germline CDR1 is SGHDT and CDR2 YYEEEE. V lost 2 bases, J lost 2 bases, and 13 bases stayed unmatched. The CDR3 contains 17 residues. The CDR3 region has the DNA TGTGCCAGCAGCTTAGCGGGGTTGGCAGGGAGCCCCTACGAGCAGTACTTC. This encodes CASSLAGLAGSPYEQYF.

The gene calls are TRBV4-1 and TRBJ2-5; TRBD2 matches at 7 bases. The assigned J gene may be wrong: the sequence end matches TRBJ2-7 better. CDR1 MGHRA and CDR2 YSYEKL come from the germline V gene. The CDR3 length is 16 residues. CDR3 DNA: TGCGCCAGCAGCCAAGATGCTCTAGCGGTATCCTACGAGCAGTACTTC. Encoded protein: CASSQDALAVSYEQYF.

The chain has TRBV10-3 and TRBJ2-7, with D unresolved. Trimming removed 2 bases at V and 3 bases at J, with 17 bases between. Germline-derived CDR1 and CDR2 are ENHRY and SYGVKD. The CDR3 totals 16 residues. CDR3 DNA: TGTGCCATCAGTGAGCCCCTAAAAACAAGAAACTACGAGCAGTACTTC. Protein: CAISEPLKTRNYEQYF.

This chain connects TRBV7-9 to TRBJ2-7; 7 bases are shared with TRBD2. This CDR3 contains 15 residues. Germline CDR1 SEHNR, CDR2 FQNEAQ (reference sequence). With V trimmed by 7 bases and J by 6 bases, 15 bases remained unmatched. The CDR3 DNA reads TGTGCCAGCACCGAGATCAGGTCGGGGGGTGGCGAGCAGTACTTC. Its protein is CASTEIRSGGGEQYF.

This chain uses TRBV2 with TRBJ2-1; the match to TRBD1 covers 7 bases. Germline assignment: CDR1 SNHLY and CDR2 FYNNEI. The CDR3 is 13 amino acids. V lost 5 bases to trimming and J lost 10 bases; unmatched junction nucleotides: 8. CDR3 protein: CASSKTGFWEQFF. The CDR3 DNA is TGTGCCAGCAGTAAGACAGGGTTCTGGGAGCAGTTCTTC.

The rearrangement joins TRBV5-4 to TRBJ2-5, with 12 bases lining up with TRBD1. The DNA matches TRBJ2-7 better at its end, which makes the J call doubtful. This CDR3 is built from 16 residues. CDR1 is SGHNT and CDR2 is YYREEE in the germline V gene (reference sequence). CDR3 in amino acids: CASRSGTGGLSYEQYF. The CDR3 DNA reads TGTGCCAGCAGGTCCGGGACAGGGGGCTTATCCTACGAGCAGTACTTC.